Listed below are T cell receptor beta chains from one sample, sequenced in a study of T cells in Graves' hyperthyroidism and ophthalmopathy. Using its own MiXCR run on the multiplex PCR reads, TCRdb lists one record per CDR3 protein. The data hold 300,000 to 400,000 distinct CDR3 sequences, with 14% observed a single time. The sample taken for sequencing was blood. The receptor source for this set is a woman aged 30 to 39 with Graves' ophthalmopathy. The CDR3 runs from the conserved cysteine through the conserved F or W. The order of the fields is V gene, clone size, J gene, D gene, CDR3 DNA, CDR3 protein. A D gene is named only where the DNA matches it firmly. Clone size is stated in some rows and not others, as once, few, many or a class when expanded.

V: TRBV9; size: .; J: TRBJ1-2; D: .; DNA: TGTGCCAGCAGCGTAGAAGGGCTAACTAACTATGGCTACACCTTC; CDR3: CASSVEGLTNYGYTF
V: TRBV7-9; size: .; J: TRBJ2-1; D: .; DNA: TGTGCCAGCAGCGTAGGAACGGGGGAAACCTACAATGAGCAGTTCTTC; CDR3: CASSVGTGETYNEQFF
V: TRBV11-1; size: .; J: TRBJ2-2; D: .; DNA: .; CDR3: CAILQGESEGANVLTFGAGELFF
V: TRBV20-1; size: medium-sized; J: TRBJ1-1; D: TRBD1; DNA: TGCAGGGGAACCGGGACAGGGGGCACTGAAGCTTTCTTT; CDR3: CRGTGTGGTEAFF
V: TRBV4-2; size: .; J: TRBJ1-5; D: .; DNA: TGTGCCAGCAGCCAAGCGGGGGTGAGCAGTCAGCCCCAGCATTTT; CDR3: CASSQAGVSSQPQHF
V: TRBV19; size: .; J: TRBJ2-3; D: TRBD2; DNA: TGTGCCAGTAGTCGCAGGACTAGCGGGGGGCAAGATACGCAGTATTTT; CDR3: CASSRRTSGGQDTQYF
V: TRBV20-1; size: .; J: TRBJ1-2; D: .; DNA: TGCAGTGCTAGCGGGACATCTAACTATGGCTACACCTTC; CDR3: CSASGTSNYGYTF
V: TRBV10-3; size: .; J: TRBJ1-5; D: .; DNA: TGTGCCATCACCCCGCCGTTGGGAGGGACTTATCAGCCCCAGCATTTT; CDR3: CAITPPLGGTYQPQHF
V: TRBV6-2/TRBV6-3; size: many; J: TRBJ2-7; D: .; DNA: TGTGCCAGCAGTTACTCACAGTACACTTACGAGCAGTACTTC; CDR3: CASSYSQYTYEQYF
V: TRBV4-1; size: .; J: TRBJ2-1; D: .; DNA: TGCGCCAGCAGCCCAGAGGCGACAGGTCCTAATGAGCAGTTCTTC; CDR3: CASSPEATGPNEQFF
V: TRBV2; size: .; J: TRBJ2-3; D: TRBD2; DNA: TGTGCCAGCAGTCCATGGGCGGGGGGCTGCACAGATACGCAGTATTTT; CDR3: CASSPWAGGCTDTQYF
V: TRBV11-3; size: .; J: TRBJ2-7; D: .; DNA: TGTGCCAGCAGCTTAGCCGGCCCCGGGACTCAATATGAGCAGTACTTC; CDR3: CASSLAGPGTQYEQYF
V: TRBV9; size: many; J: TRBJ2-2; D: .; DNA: TGTGCCAGCAAAGGGAACACCGGGGAGCTGTTTTTT; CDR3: CASKGNTGELFF
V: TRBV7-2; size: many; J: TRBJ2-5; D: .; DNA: TGTGCCAGCAGCTTAGTCCTCCTCGGGACCCAAGAGACCCAGTACTTC; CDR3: CASSLVLLGTQETQYF
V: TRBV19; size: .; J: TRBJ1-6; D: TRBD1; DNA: TGTGCCACTTCGACAGGGCTAACTTCACCCCCCCACTTT; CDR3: CATSTGLTSPPHF
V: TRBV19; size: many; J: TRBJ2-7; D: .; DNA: TGTGCCAGTAGTATCGGCTACGAGCAGTACTTC; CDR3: CASSIGYEQYF
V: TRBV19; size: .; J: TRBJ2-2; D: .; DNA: TGTGCCAGTAGTATAGCCAGGGTCGGCACCGGGGAGCTGTTTTTT; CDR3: CASSIARVGTGELFF
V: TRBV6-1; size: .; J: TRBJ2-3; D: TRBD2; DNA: TGTGCCAGCAGTTATTGGCGGGGGGGCACAGATACGCAGTATTTT; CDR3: CASSYWRGGTDTQYF
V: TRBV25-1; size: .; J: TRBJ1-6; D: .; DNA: TGTGCCAGCAGTGAGGGTACACATTCACCCCTCCACTTT; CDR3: CASSEGTHSPLHF
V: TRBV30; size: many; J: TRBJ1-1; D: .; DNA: TGTGCCTGGAGTTTCAGGGTGAACACTGAAGCTTTCTTT; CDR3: CAWSFRVNTEAFF
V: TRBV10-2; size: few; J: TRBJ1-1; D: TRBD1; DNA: TGCGCCAGCCGGGACAGCGTAGGAACTGAAGCTTTCTTT; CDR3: CASRDSVGTEAFF
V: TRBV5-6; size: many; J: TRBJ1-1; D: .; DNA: TGTGCCAGCAGCTTGCGTCTTGGGATGGGGACTGAAGCTTTCTTT; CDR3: CASSLRLGMGTEAFF
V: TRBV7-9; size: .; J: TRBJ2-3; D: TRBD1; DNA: TGTGCCAGCAGCGGTAGAGGACAGGGCCGCAGAGATACGCAGTATTTT; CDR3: CASSGRGQGRRDTQYF
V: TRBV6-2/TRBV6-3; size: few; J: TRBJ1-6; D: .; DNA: TGTGCCACCGAATGGGCAGGGAATTCACCCCTCCACTTT; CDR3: CATEWAGNSPLHF
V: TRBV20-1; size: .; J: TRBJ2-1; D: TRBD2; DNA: TGCAGTGCCCTCCGGACTAGCGGTTACAATGAGCAGTTCTTC; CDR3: CSALRTSGYNEQFF
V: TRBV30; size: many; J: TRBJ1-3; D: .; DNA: TGTGCCTGGAACTTGTGGGCAAACTCTGGAAACACCATATATTTT; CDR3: CAWNLWANSGNTIYF
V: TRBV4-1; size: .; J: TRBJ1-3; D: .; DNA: TGCGCCAGCAGCCAAGATATAACGAACTCTGGAAACACCATATATTTT; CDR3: CASSQDITNSGNTIYF
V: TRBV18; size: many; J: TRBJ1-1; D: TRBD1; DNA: TGTGCCAGCTCACCGACCACAGGGGGGGGGAACACTGAAGCTTTCTTT; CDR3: CASSPTTGGGNTEAFF
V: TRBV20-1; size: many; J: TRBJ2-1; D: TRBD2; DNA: TGCAGTGCGAATCTAGCGGGGGGCCTCAATGAGCAGTTCTTC; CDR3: CSANLAGGLNEQFF
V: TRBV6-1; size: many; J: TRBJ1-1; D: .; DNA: TGTGCCAGCATCCGAACAAACTCGGGCACTGAAGCTTTCTTT; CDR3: CASIRTNSGTEAFF
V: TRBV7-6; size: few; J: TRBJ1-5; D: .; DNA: TGTGCCAGCAGCTTATACCGGGCCGTCAATCAGCCCCAGCATTTT; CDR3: CASSLYRAVNQPQHF
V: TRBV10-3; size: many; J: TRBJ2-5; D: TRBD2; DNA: TGTGCCATCAGTGCGACTAGCGGGGAAGAGACCCAGTACTTC; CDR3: CAISATSGEETQYF
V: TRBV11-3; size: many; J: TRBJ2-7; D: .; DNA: TGTGCCAGCAGCGTCAGGGCAGGGGAGCAGTACTTC; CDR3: CASSVRAGEQYF
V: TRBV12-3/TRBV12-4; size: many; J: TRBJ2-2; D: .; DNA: TGTGCCAGCAGGCCGGGACCGCGGACCGGGGAGCTGTTTTTT; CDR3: CASRPGPRTGELFF
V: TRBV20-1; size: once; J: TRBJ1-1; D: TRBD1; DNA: TGCAGTGCGAAGGCCGGGACAGGGGTTTCCGCTGAAGCTTTCTTT; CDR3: CSAKAGTGVSAEAFF
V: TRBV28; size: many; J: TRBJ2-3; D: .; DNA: TGTGCCAGCAGTTCCCTGCTTGATACGCAGTATTTT; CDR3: CASSSLLDTQYF
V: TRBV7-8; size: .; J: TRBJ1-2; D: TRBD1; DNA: TGTGCCAGCAGCTCCGAACAGGGGGCTGTTAACTATGGCTACACCTTC; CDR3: CASSSEQGAVNYGYTF
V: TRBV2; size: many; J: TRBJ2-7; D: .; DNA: TGTGCCAGCATTCAATACAGGGTCGACGAGCAGTACTTC; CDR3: CASIQYRVDEQYF
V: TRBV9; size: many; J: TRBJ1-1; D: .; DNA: TGTGCCAGCAGCAAAACAGGGAACACTGAAGCTTTCTTT; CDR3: CASSKTGNTEAFF
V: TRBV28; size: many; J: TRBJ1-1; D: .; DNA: TGTGCCAGCAGTTTCCGCTTGGAGCGAACTGAAGCTTTCTTT; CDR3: CASSFRLERTEAFF
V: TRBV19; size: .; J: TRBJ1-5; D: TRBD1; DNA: TGTGCCAGCAAGACTACCGGGACAGGTACCGTAAGCAATCAGCCCCAGCATTTT; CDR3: CASKTTGTGTVSNQPQHF
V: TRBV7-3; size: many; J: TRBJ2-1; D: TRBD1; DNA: TGTGCCAGCAGCCCTGGGACAGGACAAGAGCAGTTCTTC; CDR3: CASSPGTGQEQFF
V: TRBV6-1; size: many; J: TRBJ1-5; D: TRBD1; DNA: TGTGCCAGCGGGTCCTCATCGACAGGGTACAATCAGCCCCAGCATTTT; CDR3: CASGSSSTGYNQPQHF
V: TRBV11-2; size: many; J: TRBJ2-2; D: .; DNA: TGTGCCAGCAGAAAGCCGGGACAAAGCACCGGGGAGCTGTTTTTT; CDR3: CASRKPGQSTGELFF
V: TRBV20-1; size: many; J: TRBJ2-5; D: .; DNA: TGCAGTGCTAGAGATGTAGGGTTGGAGACCCAGTACTTC; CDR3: CSARDVGLETQYF